In this sample, the clone carrying this T cell receptor (beta chain) turned up once. Its antigen is unknown. Trimming cost V 1 base and J 6 bases; bases outside gene matches: 4. CDR3 length: 15 residues. Germline loops: CDR1 SEHNR, CDR2 FQNEAQ (reference sequence). The study ran its PCR with 60 Vbeta and 13 Jbeta primers. The method was immunoSEQ multiplex PCR; TCRdb's version includes in-frame clones alone and lacks a portion of them. The sample comprises 150,000 to 200,000 clones, roughly 85% of which are singletons, and 11% to 15% rests with the top ten. This sample stems from a study of cytomegalovirus exposure and HLA in healthy donors. Study outcomes and limitations: Reportedly, TCR beta sequences accurately predicted HLA-A and HLA-B alleles in most subjects. TCR beta sequences numbering over 15,000 were associated with HLA alleles at 0.05 false discovery rate in a later analysis. The classifier was said to identify cytomegalovirus status with high specificity and sensitivity.

This sequence joins TRBV7-9 and TRBJ2-1, with 9 bases fitting TRBD2. This sequence originates from a man aged 45 to 65 in good health and CMV-seropositive. Sequencing was done on a sample of PBMCs. The CDR3 loop reads CASSLDGLASNEQFF. DNA for the CDR3: TGTGCCAGCAGCTTAGATGGACTAGCGAGCAATGAGCAGTTCTTC.